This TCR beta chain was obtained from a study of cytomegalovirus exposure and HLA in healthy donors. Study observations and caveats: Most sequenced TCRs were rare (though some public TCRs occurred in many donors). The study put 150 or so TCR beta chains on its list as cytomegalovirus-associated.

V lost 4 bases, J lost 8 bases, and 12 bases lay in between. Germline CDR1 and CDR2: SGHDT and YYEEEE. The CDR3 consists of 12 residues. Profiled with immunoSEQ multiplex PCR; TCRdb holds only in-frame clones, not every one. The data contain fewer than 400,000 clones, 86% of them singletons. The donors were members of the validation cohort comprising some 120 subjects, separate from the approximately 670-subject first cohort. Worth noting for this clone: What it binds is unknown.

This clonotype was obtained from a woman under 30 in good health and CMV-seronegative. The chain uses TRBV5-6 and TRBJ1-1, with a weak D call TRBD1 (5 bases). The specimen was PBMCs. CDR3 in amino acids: CASSLGLMEAFF. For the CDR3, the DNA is TGTGCCAGCAGCCTGGGACTTATGGAAGCTTTCTTT.